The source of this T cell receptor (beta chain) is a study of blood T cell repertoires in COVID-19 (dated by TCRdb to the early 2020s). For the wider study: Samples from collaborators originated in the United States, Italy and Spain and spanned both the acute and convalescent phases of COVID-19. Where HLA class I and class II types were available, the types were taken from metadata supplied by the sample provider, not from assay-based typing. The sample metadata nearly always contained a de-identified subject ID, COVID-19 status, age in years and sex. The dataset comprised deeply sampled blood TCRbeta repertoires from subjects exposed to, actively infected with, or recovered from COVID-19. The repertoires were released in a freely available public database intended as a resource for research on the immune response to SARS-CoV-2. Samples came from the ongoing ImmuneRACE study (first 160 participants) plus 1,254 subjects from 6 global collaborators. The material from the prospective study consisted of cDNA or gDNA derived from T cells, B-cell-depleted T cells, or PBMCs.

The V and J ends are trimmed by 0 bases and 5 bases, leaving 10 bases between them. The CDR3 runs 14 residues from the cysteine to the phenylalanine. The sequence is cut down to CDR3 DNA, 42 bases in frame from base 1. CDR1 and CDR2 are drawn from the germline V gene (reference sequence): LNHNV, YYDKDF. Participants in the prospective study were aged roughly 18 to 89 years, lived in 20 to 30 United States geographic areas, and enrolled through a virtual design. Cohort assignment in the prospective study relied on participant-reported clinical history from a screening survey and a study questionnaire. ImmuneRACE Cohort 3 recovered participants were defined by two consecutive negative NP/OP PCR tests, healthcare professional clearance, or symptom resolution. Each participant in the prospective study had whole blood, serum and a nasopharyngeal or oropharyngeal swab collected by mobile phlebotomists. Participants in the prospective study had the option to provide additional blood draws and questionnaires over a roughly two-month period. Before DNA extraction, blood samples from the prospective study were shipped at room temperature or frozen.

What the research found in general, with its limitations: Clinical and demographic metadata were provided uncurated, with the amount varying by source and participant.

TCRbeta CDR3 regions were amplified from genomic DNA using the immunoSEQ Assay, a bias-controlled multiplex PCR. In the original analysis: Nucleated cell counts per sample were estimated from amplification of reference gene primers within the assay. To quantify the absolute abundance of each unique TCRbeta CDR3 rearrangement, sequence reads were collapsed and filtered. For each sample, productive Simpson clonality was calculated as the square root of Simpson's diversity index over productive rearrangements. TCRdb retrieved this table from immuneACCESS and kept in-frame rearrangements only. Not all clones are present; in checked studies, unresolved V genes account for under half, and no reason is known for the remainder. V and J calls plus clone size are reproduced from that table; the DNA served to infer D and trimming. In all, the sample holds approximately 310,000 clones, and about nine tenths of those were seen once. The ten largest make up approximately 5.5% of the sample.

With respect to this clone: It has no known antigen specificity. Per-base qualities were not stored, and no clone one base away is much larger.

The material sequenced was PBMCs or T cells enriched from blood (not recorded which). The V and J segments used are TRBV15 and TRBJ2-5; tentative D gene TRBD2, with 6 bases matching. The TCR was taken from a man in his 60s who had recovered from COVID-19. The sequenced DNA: TGTGCCACCAGCAGAGATCCAGGGACTGAGACCCAGTACTTC. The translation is CATSRDPGTETQYF.